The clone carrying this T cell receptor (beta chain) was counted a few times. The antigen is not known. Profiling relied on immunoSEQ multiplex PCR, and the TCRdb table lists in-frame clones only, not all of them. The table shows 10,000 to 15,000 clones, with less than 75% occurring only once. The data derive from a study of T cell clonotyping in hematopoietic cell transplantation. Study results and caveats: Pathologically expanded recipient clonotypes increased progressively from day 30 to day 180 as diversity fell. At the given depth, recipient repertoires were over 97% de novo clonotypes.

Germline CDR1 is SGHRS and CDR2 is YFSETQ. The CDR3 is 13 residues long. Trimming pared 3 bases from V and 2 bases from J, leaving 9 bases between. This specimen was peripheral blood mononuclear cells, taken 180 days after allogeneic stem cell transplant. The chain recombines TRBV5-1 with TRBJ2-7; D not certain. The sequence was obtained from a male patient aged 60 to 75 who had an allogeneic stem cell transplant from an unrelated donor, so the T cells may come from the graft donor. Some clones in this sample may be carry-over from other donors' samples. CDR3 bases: TGCGCCAGCAGCTCCACGGCCACCTACGAGCAGTACTTC. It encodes CASSSTATYEQYF.